These 13 T cell receptor beta chains came from one sample sequenced in a study of blood T cell repertoires in COVID-19. Here immunoSEQ multiplex PCR was the method, and the copy in TCRdb shows in-frame clones only, minus some. The repertoire holds 400,000 to 500,000 clones, approximately 90% seen once, with under 1.5% in the top ten. Material for sequencing was peripheral blood. The receptors were sampled from a woman aged 30 to 39 with active or convalescent COVID-19.

V gene TRBV4-1 combines with J gene TRBJ1-2; TRBD1 agrees at 9 bases. The V gene's germline CDR1 is MGHRA and CDR2 YSYEKL. J gave up 8 bases and V 0 bases, and 10 bases lay outside the gene matches. This CDR3 has 16 residues. This chain's CDR3 is CASSQDGGTGFGGYTF. The CDR3, as DNA: TGCGCCAGCAGCCAAGATGGTGGGACAGGGTTTGGCGGCTACACCTTC.

The J gene is TRBJ1-1, the V gene TRBV7-2, with D hard to call. Germline-derived CDR1 and CDR2 are SGHTA and FQGNSA. CDR3 length: 13 residues. The germline V and J ends were trimmed by 3 bases and 5 bases, with 10 bases remaining between them. In nucleotides, the CDR3 is TGTGCCAGCAGCTTCCCCCGAGGGACTGAAGCTTTCTTT. Translation gives CASSFPRGTEAFF.

This clone was seen a handful of times. The rearrangement joins TRBV15 to TRBJ1-4, with 8 bases aligning to TRBD1. The V gene end was trimmed by 3 bases and the J gene end by 6 bases; junction bases not matched to a gene: 3. This CDR3 region has 14 residues. Germline CDR1 LNHNV, CDR2 YYDKDF (reference sequence). The CDR3 loop reads CATSRGQEYEKLFF. DNA of the CDR3: TGTGCCACCAGCAGGGGACAGGAATATGAAAAACTGTTTTTT.

J is TRBJ2-1 and V is TRBV11-2; TRBD2 matches 9 bases. V lost 5 bases to trimming and J lost 4 bases; unmatched junction nucleotides: 18. The germline V gene encodes CDR1 SGHAT and CDR2 FQNNGV. This CDR3 contains 19 residues. The CDR3, as DNA: TGTGCCAGCAGCACATACCCCCACACGGGGACTAGCTCTTACAATGAGCAGTTCTTC. This translates into CASSTYPHTGTSSYNEQFF. Drawing the rest from reference TRBV11-2 and TRBJ2-1, the complete variable domain is EAGVAQSPRYKIIEKRQSVAFWCNPISGHATLYWYQQILGQGPKLLIQFQNNGVVDDSQLPKDRFSAERLKGVDSTLKIQPAKLEDSAVYLCASSTYPHTGTSSYNEQFFGPGTRLTVL.

The gene calls are TRBV6-5 and TRBJ1-5; possible D gene TRBD1, 6 bases. The CDR3 spans 14 residues. CDR1 and CDR2 (germline): MNHEY, SVGAGI. V was cut by 7 bases and J by 5 bases, with 15 bases left in between. In nucleotides, the CDR3 is TGTGCCAGCAATACAGGGAGATTCCATCAGCCCCAGCATTTT. It yields the protein CASNTGRFHQPQHF.

The chain has TRBV2 and TRBJ2-7; D possibly corresponds to TRBD2 (5 bases). V was clipped by 4 bases and J by 3 bases, with 7 bases between them. Germline V gene data show CDR1 as SNHLY and CDR2 as FYNNEI. The CDR3 has 12 residues. The CDR3 nucleotides are TGTGCCAGCAGTGTGGGAGACTACGAGCAGTACTTC. Amino acids: CASSVGDYEQYF.

J is TRBJ2-1 and V is TRBV11-2; 10 nucleotides align to TRBD2. Germline V gene sequence: CDR1 SGHAT, CDR2 FQNNGV. The CDR3 consists of 17 residues. V dropped 5 bases and J dropped 2; count of bases not matched to a gene: 9. Here the CDR3 reads CASSNPSGGLTYNEQFF. The CDR3 nucleotides are TGTGCCAGCAGCAATCCTAGCGGGGGACTCACCTACAATGAGCAGTTCTTC.

The DNA for the CDR3 is TGTGCCAGCAGTGAACAAAATAGCAATCAGCCCCAGCATTTT. Encoded protein: CASSEQNSNQPQHF. J is TRBJ1-5 and V is TRBV2; D unclear. Germline V gene lookup returns CDR1 SNHLY and CDR2 FYNNEI. CDR3 length: 14 residues. The V gene lost 2 bases and the J gene lost 0 bases, with 5 bases spanning the gap.

V gene TRBV10-2 combines with J gene TRBJ2-7; the match to TRBD1 covers 9 bases. Germline CDR1 is WSHSY and CDR2 is SAAADI. The length of the CDR3 is 15 residues. V lost 10 bases and J lost 5; bases outside the gene matches: 15. The CDR3 loop reads CATLEQGALVDEQYF. The CDR3 DNA follows: TGCGCCACCCTGGAACAGGGGGCTTTAGTTGACGAGCAGTACTTC.

The chain combines TRBV5-1 with TRBJ2-1; 7 bases match TRBD2. The CDR3 contains 17 residues. V trimming: 0 bases; J trimming: 2 bases; junction bases outside the gene matches: 8. CDR1 is SGHRS, CDR2 YFSETQ, per germline. Here the CDR3 reads CASSLVGGSGPYNEQFF. The CDR3, as DNA: TGCGCCAGCAGCTTGGTTGGCGGGAGCGGCCCCTACAATGAGCAGTTCTTC.

The rearrangement uses TRBV30 and TRBJ2-5; 10 positions agree with TRBD2. V lost 0 bases to trimming and J lost 4 bases; unmatched junction nucleotides: 5. The germline CDR1 and CDR2 sequences are GTSNPN and SVGIG (reference sequence). This CDR3 has 15 amino acids. Written as DNA, the CDR3 is TGTGCCTGGAGTGTAGGGCTAGCGGGAGTAGAGACCCAGTACTTC. It codes for CAWSVGLAGVETQYF. Variable domain in full (rest from reference TRBV30 and TRBJ2-5): SQTIHQWPATLVQPVGSPLSLECTVEGTSNPNLYWYRQAAGRGLQLLFYSVGIGQISSEVPQNLSASRPQDRQFILSSKKLLLSDSGFYLCAWSVGLAGVETQYFGPGTRLLVL.

This clone was recorded once. The chain joins TRBV2 to TRBJ1-4; D is possibly TRBD1 (6 bases). Looked up from germline, CDR1 is SNHLY and CDR2 is FYNNEI. The CDR3 runs to 16 residues. V lost 5 bases and J lost 3, with 16 bases in between. The CDR3: CASSYGGGAANEKLFF. The CDR3 nucleotides are TGTGCCAGCAGTTACGGCGGGGGGGCGGCTAATGAAAAACTGTTTTTT. Based on the CDR3 plus reference TRBV2 and TRBJ1-4, the full variable domain is EPEVTQTPSHQVTQMGQEVILRCVPISNHLYFYWYRQILGQKVEFLVSFYNNEISEKSEIFDDQFSVERPDGSNFTLKIRSTKLEDSAMYFCASSYGGGAANEKLFFGSGTQLSVL.

The CDR3 here is CASSQGPGGTYEQYF. DNA of the CDR3: TGTGCCAGCAGCCAAGGTCCCGGGGGTACCTACGAGCAGTACTTC. The chain uses TRBV3-1 (or the pseudogene TRBV3-2) and TRBJ2-7; TRBD2 is a possible D gene (6 bases). The germline V gene encodes CDR1 LGHDT and CDR2 YNNKEL (reference sequence). V was cut by 1 base and J by 2 bases, with 12 bases left in between. There are 15 residues in the CDR3.